The clone carrying this T cell receptor beta chain was counted ten times or more. Its antigen is unidentified. The V segment lost 4 bases and the J segment 5 bases; nucleotides outside the gene matches: 6. The length of the CDR3 is 17 residues. Germline CDR1 MGHDK, CDR2 SYGVNS. This record belongs to a study of neurological immune-mediated disorders. The cDNA was generated through 5'RACE incorporating 10-nucleotide random UMIs. A single run covered 15-18 subjects with over 180 million TCR-beta sequences. TCRdb re-derived calls from the 5' RACE reads in MiXCR, one entry per CDR3 protein. Among tens of thousands of distinct CDR3 sequences listed, about 13% were seen once. Indicated time point: longitudinal time-point 2. For the unsorted libraries, 2 million PBMCs stored at -80 C served as input. Findings of the study overall: The most TCR clonal expansion was seen in HTLV-1-associated myelopathy, and the least was seen in multiple sclerosis, which fell below healthy controls.

This chain connects TRBV25-1 to TRBJ2-2, with 14 bases lining up with TRBD2. The sample taken for sequencing was PBMCs. The source is a woman aged 40 to 49 in good health. CDR3 sequence (DNA): TGTGCCAGCAGTGGACTAGCGGGGGGGCTTCGGACCGGGGAGCTGTTTTTT. Translated, it gives CASSGLAGGLRTGELFF.